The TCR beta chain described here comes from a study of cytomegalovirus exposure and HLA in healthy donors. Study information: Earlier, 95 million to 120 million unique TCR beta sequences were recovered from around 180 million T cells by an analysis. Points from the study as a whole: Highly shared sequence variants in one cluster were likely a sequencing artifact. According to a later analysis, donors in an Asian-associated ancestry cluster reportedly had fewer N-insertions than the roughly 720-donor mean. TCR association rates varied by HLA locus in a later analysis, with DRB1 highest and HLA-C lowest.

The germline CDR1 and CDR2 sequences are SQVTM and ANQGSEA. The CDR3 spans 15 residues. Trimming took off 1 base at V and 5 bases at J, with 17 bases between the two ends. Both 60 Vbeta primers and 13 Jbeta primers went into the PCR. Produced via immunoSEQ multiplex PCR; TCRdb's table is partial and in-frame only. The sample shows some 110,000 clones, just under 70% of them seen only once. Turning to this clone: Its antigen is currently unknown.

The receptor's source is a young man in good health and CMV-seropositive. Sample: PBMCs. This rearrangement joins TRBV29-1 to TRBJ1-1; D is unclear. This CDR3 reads CSVEGGILPSTEAFF. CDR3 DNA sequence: TGCAGCGTTGAAGGAGGGATTCTCCCCTCGACTGAAGCTTTCTTT.